Each of the 6 T cell receptor beta chains below was sequenced from the same sample in a study of early T cells in non-severe SARS-CoV-2 infection. Via MiXCR, TCRdb re-called the 5' RACE reads, giving one row per CDR3 protein. The data contain fewer than 80,000 distinct CDR3 sequences, 13% of them singletons. Sample: whole blood. These receptors came from an adult who was a healthcare worker with PCR-confirmed SARS-CoV-2 infection or an uninfected control (not recorded which).

In nucleotides, the CDR3 is TGCGCCAGCAGCGCCCCGGGACAGGGATCAGAGACCCAGTACTTC. It yields the protein CASSAPGQGSETQYF. V is TRBV4-1 and J is TRBJ2-5; 9 positions agree with TRBD1. CDR1 and CDR2 from the germline V gene are MGHRA and YSYEKL. The V and J ends lost 5 bases and 4 bases, in that order; junction bases with no gene match: 8. The length of the CDR3 is 15 residues.

The chain is built from TRBV2 and TRBJ2-1; no firm D call. The CDR3 runs 11 residues. In germline, CDR1 is SNHLY, CDR2 FYNNEI. V lost 4 bases to trimming and J lost 5 bases, with 3 bases between them. The CDR3 DNA reads TGTGCCAGCAGTGGAGACAATGAGCAGTTCTTC. This encodes CASSGDNEQFF.

This clonotype was seen a few times. The chain carries TRBV2 and TRBJ1-6; D perhaps matches TRBD1 (6 bases). CDR1 and CDR2 from the germline V gene are SNHLY and FYNNEI. The CDR3 runs to 16 residues. Trimming cost V 3 bases and J 5 bases, with 14 bases left between them. CDR3 in amino acids: CASSDPRDRHNSPLHF. CDR3 DNA sequence: TGTGCCAGCAGTGACCCCCGTGACAGGCATAATTCACCCCTCCACTTT. Complete variable domain (other parts from reference TRBV2 and TRBJ1-6): EPEVTQTPSHQVTQMGQEVILRCVPISNHLYFYWYRQILGQKVEFLVSFYNNEISEKSEIFDDQFSVERPDGSNFTLKIRSTKLEDSAMYFCASSDPRDRHNSPLHFGNGTRLTVT.

This clonotype appeared many times. The V and J genes are TRBV10-3 and TRBJ2-7, with 7 bases aligning to TRBD2. V lost 11 bases to trimming and J lost 1 base; unmatched junction nucleotides: 11. Germline V lookup: CDR1 ENHRY, CDR2 SYGVKD. The CDR3 covers 14 residues. CDR3: CASQRGLESYEQYF. For the CDR3, the DNA is TGTGCCTCCCAGCGGGGACTGGAGTCCTACGAGCAGTACTTC.

This clonotype was observed many times. The V and J genes are TRBV7-2 and TRBJ2-1; TRBD1 is a possible D gene (5 bases). The CDR3 sequence is 16 residues long. Trimming shortened V by 1 base and J by 2 bases, and 12 bases separated the two germline ends. The germline V gene has CDR1 SGHTA and CDR2 FQGNSA. The DNA for the CDR3 is TGTGCCAGCAGCTTAGACAGGCTGCCCACCTACAATGAGCAGTTCTTC. Its protein is CASSLDRLPTYNEQFF. The full variable domain, in which reference TRBV7-2 and TRBJ2-1 provide the parts outside the CDR3, is GAGVSQSPSNKVTEKGKDVELRCDPISGHTALYWYRQSLGQGLEFLIYFQGNSAPDKSGLPSDRFSAERTGGSVSTLTIQRTQQEDSAVYLCASSLDRLPTYNEQFFGPGTRLTVL.

This clonotype showed up just a few times. V is TRBV29-1 and J is TRBJ2-5, with 7 nucleotides matching TRBD1. V lost 7 bases to trimming and J lost 4 bases; unmatched junction nucleotides: 6. Germline V CDR1 and CDR2: SQVTM, ANQGSEA. The CDR3 sequence is 12 residues long. In DNA, the CDR3 is TGCAGCGGAGAGACAGGGACAGAGACCCAGTACTTC. Translating it yields CSGETGTETQYF.